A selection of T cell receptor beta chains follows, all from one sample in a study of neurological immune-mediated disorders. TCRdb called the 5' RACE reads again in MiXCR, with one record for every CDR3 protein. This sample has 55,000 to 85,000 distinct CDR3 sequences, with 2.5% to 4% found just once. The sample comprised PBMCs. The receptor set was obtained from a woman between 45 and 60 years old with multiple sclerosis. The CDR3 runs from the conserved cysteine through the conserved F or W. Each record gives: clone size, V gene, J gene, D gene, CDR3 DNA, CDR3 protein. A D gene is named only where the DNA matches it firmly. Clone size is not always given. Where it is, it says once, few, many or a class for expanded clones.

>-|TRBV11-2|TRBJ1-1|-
TGTGCCAGCAGCCGTACAGCGTTGGAAGCTTTCTTT
CASSRTALEAFF
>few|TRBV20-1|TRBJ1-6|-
TGCAGTGCTATAGAGACCTCCTATAATTCAACCCTCAACTTT
CSAIETSYNSTLNF
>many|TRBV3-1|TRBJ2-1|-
TGTGCCAGCAGCCCTACCTCGGGGTCCTACAATGAGCAGTTCTTC
CASSPTSGSYNEQFF
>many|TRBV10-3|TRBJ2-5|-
TGTGCCATCAGTGAAAGGGATCAAGAGACCCAGTACTTC
CAISERDQETQYF
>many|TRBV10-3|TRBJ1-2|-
TGTGCCATCGGAGCGACAGTATTTTATGGCTACACCTTC
CAIGATVFYGYTF
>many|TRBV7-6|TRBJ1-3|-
TGTGCCAGCAGCGCCTCCGCTGGAAACACCATATATTTT
CASSASAGNTIYF
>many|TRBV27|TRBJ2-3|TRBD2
TGTGCCAGCAGTTTCCAGCTAGCGGGGCCCGATACGCAGTATTTT
CASSFQLAGPDTQYF
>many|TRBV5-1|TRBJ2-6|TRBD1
TGCGCCAGCAGCTTAGAAGGGGGCTTGAAAGGGGCCAACGTCCTGACTTTC
CASSLEGGLKGANVLTF
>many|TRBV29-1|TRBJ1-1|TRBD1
TGCAGCGTTAGGACAGGGGGCACTGAAGCTTTCTTT
CSVRTGGTEAFF
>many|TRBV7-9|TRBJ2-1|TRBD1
TGTGCCAGCAGCTCCCGGGACAGGGGCAATGAGCAGTTCTTC
CASSSRDRGNEQFF